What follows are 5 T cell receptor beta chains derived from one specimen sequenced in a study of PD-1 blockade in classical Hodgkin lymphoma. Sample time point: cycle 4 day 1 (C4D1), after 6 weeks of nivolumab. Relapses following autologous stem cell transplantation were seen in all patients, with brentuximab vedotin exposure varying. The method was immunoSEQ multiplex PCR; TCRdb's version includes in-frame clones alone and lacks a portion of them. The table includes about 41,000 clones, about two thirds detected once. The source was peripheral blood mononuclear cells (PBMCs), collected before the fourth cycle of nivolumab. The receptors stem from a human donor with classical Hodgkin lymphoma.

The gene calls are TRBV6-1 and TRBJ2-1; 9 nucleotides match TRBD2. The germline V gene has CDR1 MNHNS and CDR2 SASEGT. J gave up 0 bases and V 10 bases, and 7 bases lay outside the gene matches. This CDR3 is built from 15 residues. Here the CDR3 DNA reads TGTGCCACATTAGCGGGGGTAAGCTCCTACAATGAGCAGTTCTTC. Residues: CATLAGVSSYNEQFF.

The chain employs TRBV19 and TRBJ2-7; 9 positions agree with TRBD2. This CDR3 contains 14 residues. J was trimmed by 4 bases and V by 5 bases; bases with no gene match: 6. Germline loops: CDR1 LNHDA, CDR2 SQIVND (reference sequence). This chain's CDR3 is CASSPLAGPYEQYF. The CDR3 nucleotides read TGTGCCAGTAGTCCCCTAGCGGGACCTTACGAGCAGTACTTC. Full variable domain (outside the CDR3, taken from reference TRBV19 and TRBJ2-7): DGGITQSPKYLFRKEGQNVTLSCEQNLNHDAMYWYRQDPGQGLRLIYYSQIVNDFQKGDIAEGYSVSREKKESFPLTVTSAQKNPTAFYLCASSPLAGPYEQYFGPGTRLTVT.

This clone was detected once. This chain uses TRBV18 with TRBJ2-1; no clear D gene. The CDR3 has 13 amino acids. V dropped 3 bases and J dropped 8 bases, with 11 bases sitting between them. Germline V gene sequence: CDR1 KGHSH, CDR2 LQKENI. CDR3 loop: CASSPPHLDEQFF. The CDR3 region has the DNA TGTGCCAGCTCACCCCCCCACTTAGATGAGCAGTTCTTC.

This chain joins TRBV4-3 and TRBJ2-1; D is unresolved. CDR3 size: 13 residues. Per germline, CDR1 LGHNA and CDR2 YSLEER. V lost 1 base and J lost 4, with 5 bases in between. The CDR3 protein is CASSQVVYNEQFF. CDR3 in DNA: TGCGCCAGCAGCCAAGTTGTTTACAATGAGCAGTTCTTC.

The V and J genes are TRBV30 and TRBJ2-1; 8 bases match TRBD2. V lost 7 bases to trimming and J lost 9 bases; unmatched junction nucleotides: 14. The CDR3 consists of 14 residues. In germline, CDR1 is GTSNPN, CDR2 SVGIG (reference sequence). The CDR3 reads CASDSSGGLGEQFF. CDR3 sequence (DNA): TGTGCCTCAGACTCGTCGGGGGGGCTAGGTGAGCAGTTCTTC.